The 14 T cell receptor beta chains given below trace back to one sample, sequenced in a study of blood T cell repertoires in COVID-19 (dated by TCRdb to the early 2020s). Libraries came from the immunoSEQ multiplex PCR assay. TCRdb limited this immuneACCESS table to in-frame rearrangements with V and J called. A share of clones is missing; checked studies link under half to unresolved V genes, and the rest is unexplained. In all, the sample holds about 33,000 clones, and 80% to 90% of those were seen once. The ten largest account for around 6.5% of the sample. Input material: peripheral blood. The receptor set was obtained from a human donor in a cohort sampled during active COVID-19.

The gene calls are TRBV18 and TRBJ2-5, with D unclear. The germline V and J ends were trimmed by 4 bases and 1 base, with 19 bases remaining between them. Germline lookup yields CDR1 KGHSH and CDR2 LQKENI. This CDR3 has 17 residues. CDR3 nucleotides: TGTGCCAGCTCACTTCATACGGCAGCCGACACCCAAGAGACCCAGTACTTC. This sequence encodes CASSLHTAADTQETQYF.

The rearrangement links TRBV15 to TRBJ1-5; D is uncertain. The V gene lost 0 bases and the J gene lost 6 bases, with 6 bases spanning the gap. The CDR3 extends over 13 amino acids. From germline, CDR1 is LNHNV and CDR2 YYDKDF (reference sequence). The CDR3 coding sequence is TGTGCCACCAGCAGAGATCCGGGTCAGCCCCAGCATTTT. It is translated as CATSRDPGQPQHF.

CDR3 loop: CASSYPGLAYNEQFF. The CDR3 DNA reads as TGTGCCAGCAGCTACCCGGGACTAGCCTACAATGAGCAGTTCTTC. The chain has TRBV13 and TRBJ2-1, with 8 bases aligning to TRBD2. This CDR3 region has 15 residues. The ends lost 4 bases at V and 2 bases at J; junction bases unmatched: 4. Germline V gene sequence: CDR1 PRHDT, CDR2 FYEKMQ (reference sequence). The entire variable domain, with the rest obtained from reference TRBV13 and TRBJ2-1, is as follows: AAGVIQSPRHLIKEKRETATLKCYPIPRHDTVYWYQQGPGQDPQFLISFYEKMQSDKGSIPDRFSAQQFSDYHSELNMSSLELGDSALYFCASSYPGLAYNEQFFGPGTRLTVL.

The V call is TRBV5-5, the J call TRBJ2-3, with a possible D match to TRBD2 (6 bases). The CDR3 is 15 residues long. The V gene's germline CDR1 is SGHKS and CDR2 YYEKEE (reference sequence). V was cut by 4 bases and J by 8 bases, with 20 bases left in between. This CDR3 reads CASSTDPTSGGTQYF. The CDR3 DNA follows: TGTGCCAGCAGCACTGATCCGACTAGTGGAGGTACGCAGTATTTT.

V is TRBV4-2 and J is TRBJ2-6; TRBD2 matches at 9 bases. This CDR3 has 16 residues. Unmatched junction bases numbered 6, after V lost 5 bases and J lost 4 bases. CDR1 is LGHNA and CDR2 is YNFKEQ in the germline V gene. The CDR3 sequence: CASSASGGPGANVLTF. The CDR3 DNA sequence: TGTGCCAGCAGCGCCAGCGGGGGGCCGGGGGCCAACGTCCTGACTTTC.

The rearrangement uses TRBV19 and TRBJ2-1; 8 nucleotides agree with TRBD2. The CDR3 length is 16 residues. The trim removed 6 bases at V and 4 bases at J, leaving 11 bases unmatched. The germline CDR1 and CDR2 sequences are LNHDA and SQIVND (reference sequence). The CDR3 bases are TGTGCCAGTAGAACTTCCAGCGGGAGCTCTTACAATGAGCAGTTCTTC. Protein sequence: CASRTSSGSSYNEQFF.

The chain has TRBV6-5 and TRBJ1-5; a possible D gene is TRBD1 (6 bases). CDR1 and CDR2 (germline): MNHEY, SVGAGI. Trimming stripped 6 bases from V and 6 bases from J, with 15 bases between. The CDR3 extends over 14 amino acids. The CDR3: CASRGNRVGQPQHF. DNA for the CDR3: TGTGCCAGCAGGGGGAACAGGGTGGGTCAGCCCCAGCATTTT.

The CDR3: CASSSAPPGGFNEKLFF. In DNA form, the CDR3 reads TGTGCCAGCAGCTCCGCCCCCCCAGGGGGTTTTAATGAAAAACTGTTTTTT. The chain uses TRBV7-9 and TRBJ1-4; 7 bases are shared with TRBD1. Germline trimming cut 4 bases from V and 4 bases from J; bases unmatched to any gene: 12. Germline V CDR1 and CDR2: SEHNR, FQNEAQ (reference sequence). The CDR3 has 17 residues.

The V call is TRBV23-1, the J call TRBJ2-1; D perhaps matches TRBD1 (5 bases). TRBV23-1 is labeled an ORF, and its function is uncertain. The CDR3 spans 17 residues. The V gene lost 0 bases and the J gene lost 4 bases, with 16 bases spanning the gap. The CDR3 DNA reads as TGCGCCAGCAGTCAATCTTTCTCCAGGGCTAATTACAATGAGCAGTTCTTC. Protein: CASSQSFSRANYNEQFF.

The chain carries TRBV5-4 and TRBJ2-7; tentative D call: TRBD1 (5 bases). CDR3 length: 11 amino acids. CDR1 is SGHNT, CDR2 YYREEE, per germline (reference sequence). The CDR3 DNA follows: TGTGCCAGCAGCTTGGGGCAATCGAAACAGGTT. Translated, it gives CASSLGQSKQV.

In this sample, this clone turned up a few times. The chain couples TRBV7-9 to TRBJ1-6, with TRBD1 matching 10 bases. CDR3 size: 14 residues. The J segment lost 10 bases and the V segment lost 5 bases, leaving 5 bases of the junction unmatched. Per the germline V gene, CDR1 is SEHNR and CDR2 is FQNEAQ (reference sequence). The CDR3 region has the DNA TGTGCCAGCAGCCTAGGGACAGGGGACTCACCCCTCCACTTT. Translating gives CASSLGTGDSPLHF.

The rearrangement uses TRBV5-6 and TRBJ2-5; 7 bases match TRBD1. Trimming at V came to 2 bases and at J to 5 bases, leaving 9 bases not matched to a gene. Germline values: CDR1 SGHDT, CDR2 YYEEEE. CDR3 length: 15 residues. The CDR3 DNA reads as TGTGCCAGCAGCTTAAGGGGGCCGAGGTCTGAGACCCAGTACTTC. It specifies CASSLRGPRSETQYF.

The rearrangement uses TRBV7-9 and TRBJ2-3; D is perhaps TRBD2 (7 bases). The CDR3 extends over 16 amino acids. Trimming removed 4 bases from V and 0 bases from J, with 14 bases in between. Germline CDR1 reads SEHNR; CDR2 reads FQNEAQ (reference sequence). CDR3 nucleotide sequence: TGTGCCAGCAGCTCCGGGGGGCCCTTGAGCACAGATACGCAGTATTTT. It translates to CASSSGGPLSTDTQYF.

This clone was counted only a few times. CDR3 protein: CSVYRDRGESEAFF. The CDR3 DNA sequence: TGCAGCGTATACCGGGACAGGGGGGAATCTGAAGCTTTCTTT. The chain has TRBV29-1 and TRBJ1-1; 11 bases map to TRBD1. The V and J ends lost 6 bases and 6 bases, in that order; junction bases with no gene match: 9. Looked up from germline, CDR1 is SQVTM and CDR2 is ANQGSEA. This CDR3 contains 14 residues.